Detailed here is one T cell receptor beta chain. Its antigen is as yet unknown. V lost 6 bases to trimming and J lost 5 bases, with 17 bases between them. Germline V gives CDR1 LNHDA, CDR2 SQIVND (reference sequence). The CDR3 runs to 14 residues. The record originates from a study of shared clonotypes between healthy human individuals. For the study at large: Each donor contributed plates that comprised three CD4 naive, three CD4 memory, two CD8 naive and one CD8 memory.

Measured with immunoSEQ multiplex PCR; TCRdb has only the in-frame clones, and not every one. The profile shows a few million clones, around 93% of them singletons. Naive CD8 cells comprised CD45RO-negative, CCR7-positively selected cells, excluding terminally differentiated effector memory CD45RA+ cells. There were no recent acute infections or vaccinations among the donors, who were healthy HIV-negative adults. General study results and limits: For naive CD4 cells, around 5% of clonotypes were shared across four donors. Relative to memory subsets, naive subsets generally showed larger estimated richness.

Sequenced: naive CD8+ T cells from PBMCs. The sequence came from a man between 18 and 29 years old in good health. Some clones in this sample may be carry-over from other donors' samples. The chain couples TRBV19 to TRBJ2-7; D is unclear. The CDR3 bases are TGTGCCAGTAGCTCCTCGGCCTCACCCCACGAGCAGTACTTC. Its protein is CASSSSASPHEQYF.